The 26 T cell receptor beta chains below all came from one sample that was sequenced in a study of technical replicates of blood from several donors. Assay used: immunoSEQ multiplex PCR; TCRdb lists only in-frame clones, some missing. The table records tens of thousands of clones, 80% to 95% of them present only once. Sequencing was performed on T cells isolated from PBMCs. The receptors were gathered from a human donor in good health. Some clones in this sample may be carry-over from other donors' samples.

The rearrangement links TRBV11-3 to TRBJ1-1; D not resolved. The CDR3 has 15 residues. V was clipped by 6 bases and J by 0 bases, with 14 bases between them. Germline V lookup: CDR1 SGHNT, CDR2 YENEEA. CDR3 residues: CASSSRGEMNTEAFF. The DNA for the CDR3 is TGTGCCAGCAGTTCCCGGGGAGAAATGAACACTGAAGCTTTCTTT.

This clone was found once. CDR3 loop: CASSRATSGNADTQYF. The CDR3 region has the DNA TGTGCCAGCTCAAGAGCCACTAGCGGGAATGCCGATACGCAGTATTTT. This chain uses TRBV18 with TRBJ2-3; 10 nucleotides align to TRBD2. The germline CDR1 and CDR2 sequences are KGHSH and LQKENI. This CDR3 is built from 16 residues. V lost 5 bases, J lost 6 bases, and 11 bases stayed unmatched.

Here the CDR3 reads CASSVNLLAGAHEQYF. CDR3 DNA: TGTGCCAGCAGCGTAAATCTACTAGCGGGGGCCCACGAGCAGTACTTC. V gene TRBV9 combines with J gene TRBJ2-7, with 11 bases that match TRBD2. The V gene end was trimmed by 1 base and the J gene end by 5 bases; junction bases not matched to a gene: 8. Germline V CDR1 and CDR2: SGDLS, YYNGEE. The CDR3 has 16 residues.

CDR3 residues: CASSETPATGEGYTF. In nucleotides, the CDR3 is TGTGCCAGCAGTGAAACCCCCGCCACAGGGGAGGGCTACACCTTC. The chain has TRBV6-4 and TRBJ1-2; 7 nucleotides align to TRBD1. This CDR3 has 15 amino acids. From germline, CDR1 is MRHNA and CDR2 SNTAGT. V lost 3 bases and J lost 8; bases outside the gene matches: 12.

This chain links TRBV19 with TRBJ2-7, with 7 bases matching TRBD2. The V and J ends lost 6 bases and 3 bases, in that order; junction bases with no gene match: 8. The CDR3 is 14 amino acids. The V gene's germline CDR1 is LNHDA and CDR2 SQIVND (reference sequence). The CDR3, as DNA: TGTGCCAGTAGCGACGCTAGGGAGGGCTACGAGCAGTACTTC. Translating it yields CASSDAREGYEQYF.

The chain combines TRBV27 with TRBJ2-7; a weak D match, TRBD2 (6 bases). Germline V gene sequence: CDR1 MNHEY, CDR2 SMNVEV (reference sequence). The V and J ends lost 5 bases and 7 bases respectively, with 15 bases between them. This CDR3 region has 13 residues. CDR3 sequence (DNA): TGTGCCAGCAGTCTTAACCTGAGCGGGGAGCAGTACTTC. This codes for CASSLNLSGEQYF.

The chain joins TRBV6-4 to TRBJ1-4, with 8 nucleotides matching TRBD1. V shed 6 bases, J shed 4 bases, and the junction held 10 bases outside the gene matches. The CDR3 spans 16 residues. The germline gives CDR1 MRHNA, CDR2 SNTAGT. The CDR3 bases are TGTGCCAGCAGCTTCCGGGACAGGCCCTATAATGAAAAACTGTTTTTT. Its protein is CASSFRDRPYNEKLFF.

The chain has TRBV11-3 and TRBJ1-4; D unresolved. Germline V gives CDR1 SGHNT, CDR2 YENEEA. The V gene lost 3 bases and the J gene lost 5 bases, with 13 bases spanning the gap. CDR3 length: 15 amino acids. The CDR3 DNA follows: TGTGCCAGCAGCTTCGGTGTCGGGATGAATGAAAAACTGTTTTTT. Protein product: CASSFGVGMNEKLFF.

V gene TRBV7-3 combines with J gene TRBJ2-5; TRBD1 is a possible D gene (5 bases). This CDR3 is built from 13 residues. V was shortened by 8 bases and J by 2 bases, with 12 bases between the two germline ends. The germline gives CDR1 SGHTA, CDR2 FQGTGA. The CDR3 here is CASGPPGQETQYF. CDR3 bases: TGTGCCAGCGGCCCCCCAGGGCAAGAGACCCAGTACTTC.

This sequence joins TRBV10-1 and TRBJ2-2; perhaps TRBD1 as D (5 bases). This CDR3 has 13 residues. Germline CDR1 WNHNN, CDR2 SYGVQD (reference sequence). Trimming pared 6 bases from V and 4 bases from J, leaving 9 bases between. The CDR3 here is CASRAGLTGELFF. The DNA for the CDR3 is TGCGCCAGCAGGGCAGGGCTCACCGGGGAGCTGTTTTTT.

This chain uses TRBV11-3 with TRBJ2-6, with 7 bases identical to TRBD1. CDR3 length: 16 residues. Germline V gives CDR1 SGHNT, CDR2 YENEEA. J was trimmed by 4 bases and V by 5 bases; bases with no gene match: 8. The CDR3 spells CASSHTGTAGANVLTF. The CDR3 bases are TGTGCCAGCAGCCACACTGGGACAGCCGGGGCCAACGTCCTGACTTTC.

The chain is built from TRBV29-1 and TRBJ2-1, with TRBD2 identical over 7 bases. The germline gives CDR1 SQVTM, CDR2 ANQGSEA. This CDR3 contains 13 residues. V gave up 4 bases and J gave up 0 bases; unmatched junction bases: 0. Written as DNA, the CDR3 is TGCAGCGTTGGGGACTACTCCTACAATGAGCAGTTCTTC. The encoded protein is CSVGDYSYNEQFF.

DNA of the CDR3: TGCGCCAGCAGCTTGGCCGGGACAGTTGCAGGCGAGCAGTACTTC. This encodes CASSLAGTVAGEQYF. The V and J genes are TRBV5-1 and TRBJ2-7; 7 positions agree with TRBD1. The CDR3 contains 15 residues. J lost 6 bases, V lost 0 bases, and 9 bases had no gene match. Germline V gene lookup returns CDR1 SGHRS and CDR2 YFSETQ. Combining the CDR3 with reference TRBV5-1 and TRBJ2-7 gives the whole variable domain KAGVTQTPRYLIKTRGQQVTLSCSPISGHRSVSWYQQTPGQGLQFLFEYFSETQRNKGNFPGRFSGRQFSNSRSEMNVSTLELGDSALYLCASSLAGTVAGEQYFGPGTRLTVT.

V is TRBV7-3 and J is TRBJ2-1; 13 bases match TRBD2. The CDR3 runs to 17 residues. From germline, CDR1 is SGHTA and CDR2 FQGTGA. Trimming removed 5 bases from V and 1 base from J; junction bases left unmatched: 5. The CDR3 coding sequence is TGTGCCAGCAGCCTAGGACTAGCGGGAGTTTCCTACAATGAGCAGTTCTTC. Translating it yields CASSLGLAGVSYNEQFF.

V is TRBV5-1 and J is TRBJ2-1; D not certain. Germline V gene lookup returns CDR1 SGHRS and CDR2 YFSETQ. The CDR3 covers 12 residues. V was pared by 4 bases and J by 8 bases, with 10 bases between. This chain's CDR3 is CASSLSGYEQFF. CDR3 sequence (DNA): TGCGCCAGCAGCCTATCCGGGTATGAGCAGTTCTTC.

The V call is TRBV30, the J call TRBJ1-2; D gene uncertain. Looked up from germline, CDR1 is GTSNPN and CDR2 is SVGIG (reference sequence). The CDR3 spans 18 residues. The germline V and J ends were trimmed by 0 bases and 3 bases, with 23 bases remaining between them. The CDR3 DNA is TGTGCCTGGAGTGTACCATATTATTCAGGAAAGAGCCACTATGGCTACACCTTC. It translates to CAWSVPYYSGKSHYGYTF.

The chain recombines TRBV28 with TRBJ2-7; possibly TRBD2 for D (5 bases). V dropped 3 bases and J dropped 2 bases, with 17 bases sitting between them. Germline CDR1 and CDR2: MDHEN and SYDVKM. CDR3 length equals 16 residues. The CDR3 protein is CASSLAGTGYPYEQYF. CDR3 coding DNA: TGTGCCAGCAGTTTGGCTGGTACGGGATACCCCTACGAGCAGTACTTC.

The rearrangement joins TRBV6-5 to TRBJ2-5; 8 bases are shared with TRBD2. Germline V lookup: CDR1 MNHEY, CDR2 SVGAGI. This CDR3 has 15 residues. Unmatched junction bases numbered 7, after V lost 5 bases and J lost 2 bases. The DNA for the CDR3 is TGTGCCAGCAGTAAGACTAGCGTACCTCAAGAGACCCAGTACTTC. Translated: CASSKTSVPQETQYF.

The genes are TRBV19 and TRBJ2-2; possible D gene TRBD1, 5 bases. V was shortened by 3 bases and J by 4 bases, with 9 bases between the two germline ends. Germline V gene lookup returns CDR1 LNHDA and CDR2 SQIVND (reference sequence). The CDR3 contains 14 residues. The CDR3 is CASSMGLLTGELFF. CDR3 DNA: TGTGCCAGTAGTATGGGGCTGCTCACCGGGGAGCTGTTTTTT.

The chain employs TRBV28 and TRBJ2-7; D is possibly TRBD1 (5 bases). Germline V gives CDR1 MDHEN, CDR2 SYDVKM. The CDR3 is 15 residues long. Trimming shortened V by 4 bases and J by 3 bases, and 16 bases separated the two germline ends. Written as DNA, the CDR3 is TGTGCCAGCAGTTATCAGGGTCTAAAGAACTACGAGCAGTACTTC. It yields the protein CASSYQGLKNYEQYF.

The J gene is TRBJ1-1, the V gene TRBV28, with D possibly matching TRBD1 (5 bases). V was cut by 5 bases and J by 0 bases, with 13 bases left in between. Per germline, CDR1 MDHEN and CDR2 SYDVKM. There are 15 residues in the CDR3. CDR3 sequence reads: CASSPPRQMNTEAFF. The CDR3, as DNA: TGTGCCAGCAGTCCCCCGCGACAGATGAACACTGAAGCTTTCTTT.

This chain links TRBV7-9 with TRBJ2-1, with 7 bases lining up with TRBD1. Germline CDR1 reads SEHNR; CDR2 reads FQNEAQ (reference sequence). Trimming took 4 bases from V and 10 from J; bases not matched to a gene: 10. This CDR3 is 14 amino acids long. The DNA for the CDR3 is TGTGCCAGCAGCTCCTTACAGGGGTCTCGGGAGCAGTTCTTC. Protein: CASSSLQGSREQFF.

Written as DNA, the CDR3 is TGTGCCTCCGGGACAGGGATGGAGCCCCAGCATTTT. Amino acids: CASGTGMEPQHF. The chain couples TRBV30 to TRBJ1-5; the match to TRBD1 covers 9 bases. Germline V gives CDR1 GTSNPN, CDR2 SVGIG (reference sequence). Germline trimming cut 7 bases from V and 8 bases from J; bases unmatched to any gene: 6. This CDR3 region has 12 residues. The full variable domain, its missing parts supplied by reference TRBV30 and TRBJ1-5, is SQTIHQWPATLVQPVGSPLSLECTVEGTSNPNLYWYRQAAGRGLQLLFYSVGIGQISSEVPQNLSASRPQDRQFILSSKKLLLSDSGFYLCASGTGMEPQHFGDGTRLSIL.

This chain links TRBV6-6 with TRBJ2-1; weak D call: TRBD1 (5 bases). CDR3 length: 16 residues. Germline V gives CDR1 MNHNY, CDR2 SVGAGI (reference sequence). V was shortened by 5 bases and J by 0 bases, with 14 bases between the two germline ends. This CDR3 reads CASSPIGANSYNEQFF. The CDR3 nucleotides read TGTGCCAGCAGTCCCATAGGGGCAAACTCCTACAATGAGCAGTTCTTC.

This clone has only a few counts. The CDR3 DNA reads as TGTGCCACAGGTCTGGGGCGGGATGCAGATACGCAGTATTTT. Its translation is CATGLGRDADTQYF. This chain connects TRBV10-3 to TRBJ2-3; TRBD2 might be the D (6 bases). Trimming removed 10 bases at V and 4 bases at J, with 18 bases between. Germline V gene data show CDR1 as ENHRY and CDR2 as SYGVKD. CDR3 length equals 14 residues.

The V call is TRBV10-3, the J call TRBJ2-3, with 14 bases lining up with TRBD2. The ends lost 1 base at V and 5 bases at J; junction bases unmatched: 8. The CDR3 totals 18 residues. Germline assignment: CDR1 ENHRY and CDR2 SYGVKD. In DNA, the CDR3 is TGTGCCATCAGTGAGTTCCCCGGGACTAGCGGGAGAATAGATACGCAGTATTTT. Translating it yields CAISEFPGTSGRIDTQYF.